A selection of T cell receptor beta chains follows, all from one sample in a study of blood T cell repertoires in COVID-19. TCRdb's table, derived via immunoSEQ multiplex PCR, lists solely in-frame clones and lacks some. The profile shows about 150,000 clones, 88% of them singletons. The sequencing sample was made of peripheral blood. The receptor source for this set is a man in his 60s with active or convalescent COVID-19. The CDR3 runs from the conserved cysteine through the conserved F or W. Fields, in order: D gene, J gene, V gene, clone size, CDR3 DNA, CDR3 protein. D genes are given only for firm matches. For some rows the clone size is stated as once, few or many, or as a class when expanded; others skip it.

D: TRBD1; J: TRBJ2-2; V: TRBV28; size: -; DNA: TGTGCCAGCAGTTCTCGTCCGGGACAGGGGCAGCCCGGGGAGCTGTTTTTT; CDR3: CASSSRPGQGQPGELFF
D: TRBD1; J: TRBJ2-7; V: TRBV18; size: -; DNA: TGTGCCAGCTCTCGGGACAGGGGCTACGAGCAGTACTTC; CDR3: CASSRDRGYEQYF
D: -; J: TRBJ1-2; V: TRBV6-2/TRBV6-3; size: -; DNA: TGTGCCAGCAGTTACCGGGGGGGAGATGGCTACACCTTC; CDR3: CASSYRGGDGYTF
D: -; J: TRBJ2-1; V: TRBV4-2; size: once; DNA: TGTGCCAGCAGCCCCTTGGAGCGGGACAATCCTTACAATGAGCAGTTCTTC; CDR3: CASSPLERDNPYNEQFF
D: -; J: TRBJ1-4; V: TRBV2; size: -; DNA: TGTGCCAGCAGTGAGTTCCCACGGAGCGGTGAAAAACTGTTTTTT; CDR3: CASSEFPRSGEKLFF
D: -; J: TRBJ2-5; V: TRBV6-5; size: -; DNA: TGTGCCAGCAGTTCCGGGCCAGGGATTATGGAGACCCAGTACTTC; CDR3: CASSSGPGIMETQYF
D: -; J: TRBJ1-2; V: TRBV5-6; size: -; DNA: TGTGCCAGCAGCTTGAACAGCGGCTACACCTTC; CDR3: CASSLNSGYTF
D: -; J: TRBJ1-4; V: TRBV6-1; size: -; DNA: TGTGCCAGCAGTGAAGGGACAGTTCCGACTAATGAAAAACTGTTTTTT; CDR3: CASSEGTVPTNEKLFF
D: -; J: TRBJ2-6; V: TRBV5-1; size: -; DNA: TGCGCCAGCAGCTCATCGGGTTACTCTGGGGCCAACGTCCTGACTTTC; CDR3: CASSSSGYSGANVLTF
D: -; J: TRBJ2-7; V: TRBV6-6; size: -; DNA: TGTGCCAGCAGTACGACAGTTCAGGGATACGAGCAGTACTTC; CDR3: CASSTTVQGYEQYF
D: -; J: TRBJ2-3; V: TRBV5-1; size: -; DNA: TGCGCCAGCAGCTTAGGATCGGGAGCGTTGCCAGATACGCAGTATTTT; CDR3: CASSLGSGALPDTQYF
D: TRBD1; J: TRBJ2-5; V: TRBV27; size: -; DNA: TGTGCCAGCAGTCCTTGGACAGGGGGCGGTGAGACCCAGTACTTC; CDR3: CASSPWTGGGETQYF
D: TRBD1; J: TRBJ1-1; V: TRBV28; size: -; DNA: TGTGCCAGCAGTCGACCAGACAGGGTTGTCACTGAAGCTTTCTTT; CDR3: CASSRPDRVVTEAFF
D: TRBD2; J: TRBJ2-5; V: TRBV7-8; size: -; DNA: TGTGCCAGCAGCTTGACTAGCGGGAGAGGAGAGACCCAGTACTTC; CDR3: CASSLTSGRGETQYF
D: -; J: TRBJ2-5; V: TRBV7-2; size: -; DNA: TGTGCCAGCAGCTCCCCCCCGGAGACCCAGTACTTC; CDR3: CASSSPPETQYF
D: TRBD1; J: TRBJ2-5; V: TRBV5-8; size: -; DNA: TGTGCCAGCAGTTCTTGGTGGGCCCCGGTAGAGGGGGCCCAAGAGACCCAGTACTTC; CDR3: CASSSWWAPVEGAQETQYF
D: TRBD1; J: TRBJ1-1; V: TRBV28; size: once; DNA: TGTGCCAGCAGCCCGGACAGGGTCACTGAAGCTTTCTTT; CDR3: CASSPDRVTEAFF
D: -; J: TRBJ2-2; V: TRBV19; size: -; DNA: TGTGCCAGTAGTATAGAGTCCGTAATCGCCGGGGAGCTGTTTTTT; CDR3: CASSIESVIAGELFF
D: TRBD1; J: TRBJ1-3; V: TRBV4-2; size: -; DNA: TGTGCCAGCAGCCAAAGCGGGACAGGGAACACCATATATTTT; CDR3: CASSQSGTGNTIYF
D: -; J: TRBJ2-1; V: TRBV3-1/TRBV3-2; size: -; DNA: TGTGCCAGCAGCTCTTGGGGCAGGGACAATGAGCAGTTCTTC; CDR3: CASSSWGRDNEQFF
D: TRBD1; J: TRBJ1-3; V: TRBV18; size: -; DNA: TGTGCCAGCTCACCGTGGGGACAGTTAGCTGGAAACACCATATATTTT; CDR3: CASSPWGQLAGNTIYF
D: TRBD1; J: TRBJ1-1; V: TRBV5-1; size: -; DNA: TGCGCCAGCAGCTTGGCAACCGGGACAGCTGAAGCTTTCTTT; CDR3: CASSLATGTAEAFF
D: -; J: TRBJ2-7; V: TRBV6-2/TRBV6-3; size: many; DNA: TGTGCCAGCACCCCCCCGGACAGTCGACAGTACTTC; CDR3: CASTPPDSRQYF
D: -; J: TRBJ2-1; V: TRBV7-3; size: -; DNA: TGTGCCAGCAGAGAAACTCCTAGCTCCTACAATGAGCAGTTCTTC; CDR3: CASRETPSSYNEQFF
D: -; J: TRBJ1-1; V: TRBV7-9; size: few; DNA: TGTGCCAGCAGCTGGGGACTGATGAACACTGAAGCTTTCTTT; CDR3: CASSWGLMNTEAFF
D: TRBD1; J: TRBJ1-2; V: TRBV9; size: -; DNA: TGTGCCAGCAGCTTACCCCGACAGGGGGTCTATGGCTACACCTTC; CDR3: CASSLPRQGVYGYTF
D: -; J: TRBJ2-7; V: TRBV27; size: -; DNA: TGTGCCAGCAGTTTCTCCCGATCGGGGGTTTACGAGCAGTACTTC; CDR3: CASSFSRSGVYEQYF
D: TRBD2; J: TRBJ2-2; V: TRBV11-2; size: -; DNA: TGTGCCAGCTCCGGGGGAGGGACGAGCACCGGGGAGCTGTTTTTT; CDR3: CASSGGGTSTGELFF
D: TRBD2; J: TRBJ2-1; V: TRBV7-3; size: -; DNA: TGTGCCAGCAGCTTAGGGCTAGCGGGAACCAATGAGCAGTTCTTC; CDR3: CASSLGLAGTNEQFF
D: TRBD1; J: TRBJ2-1; V: TRBV7-3; size: -; DNA: TGTGCCAGCAGCCCCATTGCCGACAGGGGCTCCCCCAATGAGCAGTTCTTC; CDR3: CASSPIADRGSPNEQFF
D: -; J: TRBJ2-3; V: TRBV7-6; size: -; DNA: TGTGCCAGCAGCTTAGGTGTTGGACAGAGCACAGATACGCAGTATTTT; CDR3: CASSLGVGQSTDTQYF
D: -; J: TRBJ1-5; V: TRBV6-6; size: -; DNA: TGTGCCAGCAGTTCAGGGACTTTTTCCAATCAGCCCCAGCATTTT; CDR3: CASSSGTFSNQPQHF
D: -; J: TRBJ1-1; V: TRBV5-1; size: -; DNA: TGCGCCAGCAGCAAGGGGGGAGGGTCTAACACTGAAGCTTTCTTT; CDR3: CASSKGGGSNTEAFF
D: TRBD1; J: TRBJ1-2; V: TRBV7-9; size: few; DNA: TGTGCCAGCAGTAAGGGACAGGGTCGTAACTATGGCTACACCTTC; CDR3: CASSKGQGRNYGYTF
D: TRBD2; J: TRBJ2-3; V: TRBV5-4; size: -; DNA: TGTGCCAGCAGCTTGCGGACTAGCGGGAGGAGAACAGATACGCAGTATTTT; CDR3: CASSLRTSGRRTDTQYF
D: -; J: TRBJ2-7; V: TRBV5-5; size: -; DNA: TGTGCCAGCAGCTTGCAAGCGTTTGCCTACGAGCAGTACTTC; CDR3: CASSLQAFAYEQYF
D: TRBD1; J: TRBJ1-6; V: TRBV4-3; size: -; DNA: TGCGCCAGCAGCCAAGCCCGACAGGGTCGGATTTCACCCCTCCACTTT; CDR3: CASSQARQGRISPLHF
D: TRBD1; J: TRBJ1-5; V: TRBV19; size: -; DNA: TGTGCCAGTAGTGTTACAGGGGCCCAGCCCCAGCATTTT; CDR3: CASSVTGAQPQHF
D: -; J: TRBJ2-7; V: TRBV6-5; size: -; DNA: TGTGCCAGCACCCAAGACAGGGAGGCCTTCTACGAGCAGTACTTC; CDR3: CASTQDREAFYEQYF
D: TRBD1; J: TRBJ1-6; V: TRBV27; size: once; DNA: TGTGCCAGCAGCCCGGACAGGGGAAAAAATAATTCACCCCTCCACTTT; CDR3: CASSPDRGKNNSPLHF
D: TRBD2; J: TRBJ2-3; V: TRBV18; size: -; DNA: TGTGCCAGCTCACAAAGCGGGAGCGGCACAGATACGCAGTATTTT; CDR3: CASSQSGSGTDTQYF
D: TRBD1; J: TRBJ1-2; V: TRBV5-8; size: -; DNA: TGTGCCAGCAGCTCTGACAGGGGCAGGGATGGCTACACCTTC; CDR3: CASSSDRGRDGYTF
D: TRBD1; J: TRBJ1-5; V: TRBV28; size: -; DNA: TGTGCCAGCAGGACAGGGCGCAATCAGCCCCAGCATTTT; CDR3: CASRTGRNQPQHF
D: -; J: TRBJ1-5; V: TRBV12-3/TRBV12-4; size: -; DNA: TGTGCCACCGGGTCGGGGGGTTATCAGCCCCAGCATTTT; CDR3: CATGSGGYQPQHF
D: TRBD2; J: TRBJ2-1; V: TRBV5-1; size: -; DNA: TGCGCCAGCAGTTTGGACGTAGCGGGCCCCTACAATGAGCAGTTCTTC; CDR3: CASSLDVAGPYNEQFF
D: -; J: TRBJ2-1; V: TRBV5-5; size: -; DNA: TGTGCCAGCAGCTTGGACAGGCAAGCGTTCTTC; CDR3: CASSLDRQAFF
D: -; J: TRBJ2-7; V: TRBV12-3/TRBV12-4; size: -; DNA: TGTGCCAGCAGGCAACAGGGATTCGAGCAGTACTTC; CDR3: CASRQQGFEQYF
D: TRBD1; J: TRBJ2-3; V: TRBV4-1; size: -; DNA: TGCGCCAGCAGCCAGGCTGGACAGGGTCCAGATACGCAGTATTTT; CDR3: CASSQAGQGPDTQYF
D: TRBD1; J: TRBJ1-3; V: TRBV6-6; size: -; DNA: TGTGCCAGCAGACAGGGGTTCGTTGGAAACACCATATATTTT; CDR3: CASRQGFVGNTIYF
D: TRBD2; J: TRBJ2-1; V: TRBV19; size: -; DNA: TGTGCCAGTAGAGACGGACTAGTGAGGAATGAGCAGTTCTTC; CDR3: CASRDGLVRNEQFF
D: TRBD2; J: TRBJ2-7; V: TRBV6-6; size: -; DNA: TGTGCCAGCAGTTACTCCATAGCGGGAGGCTACGAGCAGTACTTC; CDR3: CASSYSIAGGYEQYF
D: TRBD1; J: TRBJ1-5; V: TRBV28; size: -; DNA: TGTGCCAGCAGTTGGGGACAGGGACAGCCCCAGCATTTT; CDR3: CASSWGQGQPQHF
D: -; J: TRBJ2-1; V: TRBV12-3/TRBV12-4; size: -; DNA: TGTGCCAGCAGTTCTGTGGCCGATGAGCAGTTCTTC; CDR3: CASSSVADEQFF
D: -; J: TRBJ1-6; V: TRBV7-9; size: once; DNA: TGTGCCAGCAGCCAAGGAGGGAATAATTCACCCCTCCACTTT; CDR3: CASSQGGNNSPLHF
D: TRBD2; J: TRBJ2-7; V: TRBV27; size: -; DNA: TGTGCCAGCAGTTCTGCCGGGACTAGCGGTTCCTACGAGCAGTACTTC; CDR3: CASSSAGTSGSYEQYF
D: -; J: TRBJ2-1; V: TRBV7-2; size: -; DNA: TGTGCCAGCAGCTTATATAGCGGAATCTACAATGAGCAGTTCTTC; CDR3: CASSLYSGIYNEQFF
D: -; J: TRBJ2-7; V: TRBV25-1; size: -; DNA: TGTGCCAGCAGTGATGCAGGGGGCAAGCGGGGCTCCTACGAGCAGTACTTC; CDR3: CASSDAGGKRGSYEQYF
D: TRBD1; J: TRBJ2-2; V: TRBV15; size: -; DNA: TGTGCCACCAGCTCGGGACAGGGGGCATCCGGGGAGCTGTTTTTT; CDR3: CATSSGQGASGELFF
D: -; J: TRBJ1-2; V: TRBV6-5; size: -; DNA: TGTGCCAGCGACAGGAGCTACTATGGCTACACCTTC; CDR3: CASDRSYYGYTF
D: TRBD1; J: TRBJ1-2; V: TRBV6-5; size: -; DNA: TGTGCCAGCAGGGACACGGGACAGGGGTCGTATGGCTACACCTTC; CDR3: CASRDTGQGSYGYTF